This TCR beta chain was obtained from a study of T cell repertoires in cytomegalovirus infection. The CDR3 extends over 14 amino acids. V lost 0 bases, J lost 5 bases, and 6 bases stayed unmatched. The germline CDR1 and CDR2 sequences are DFQATT and SNEGSKA (reference sequence). TCRdb fed the reads into MiXCR, producing one record per CDR3 protein. The data show about 130,000 distinct CDR3 sequences, almost 9% seen once. As concerns this clonotype: Antigen specificity is unknown.

Study-wide results and caveats: Dominant in the ex vivo response were TCR beta clonotypes restricted by HLA-C and specific for CMV.

The TCR originated in a human donor in good health (CMV status not recorded). Some clones in this sample may be carry-over from other donors' samples. This sequence joins TRBV20-1 and TRBJ2-5; 7 bases match TRBD2. Sequenced: PBMCs. For the CDR3, the DNA is TGCAGTGCTAGAGATTGGGGGGGAGGCGAGACCCAGTACTTC. The encoded protein is CSARDWGGGETQYF.